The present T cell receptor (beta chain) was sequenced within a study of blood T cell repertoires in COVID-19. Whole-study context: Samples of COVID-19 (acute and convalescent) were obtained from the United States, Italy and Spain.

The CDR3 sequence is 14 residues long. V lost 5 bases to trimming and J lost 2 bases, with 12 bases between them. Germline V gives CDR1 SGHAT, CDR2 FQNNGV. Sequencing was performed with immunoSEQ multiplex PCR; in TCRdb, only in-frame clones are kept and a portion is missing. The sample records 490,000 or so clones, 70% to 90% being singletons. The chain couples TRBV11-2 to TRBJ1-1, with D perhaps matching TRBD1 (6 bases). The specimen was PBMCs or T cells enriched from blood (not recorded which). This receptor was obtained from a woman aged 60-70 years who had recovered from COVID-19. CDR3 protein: CASSLYRVNTEAFF. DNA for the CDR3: TGTGCCAGCAGCCTGTACAGGGTAAACACTGAAGCTTTCTTT.